What follows is one T cell receptor beta chain and its context. The antigen remains undetermined. These data come from a study of cytotoxic CD8 clonotypes in ibrutinib-treated CLL. Study background: Responses: some 24 partial, 2 complete; after median approximately 68 months, around 14 stayed remitted, roughly 12 progressed. A median roughly twelve months of treatment, range 6 to 36, preceded the collection of response samples.

The intended depth for sequencing was 1 in 200,000 to 1 in 1 million T cells. Generated by immunoSEQ multiplex PCR, the TCRdb table keeps only in-frame clones and is missing some. The sample includes 150,000 to 200,000 clones, roughly 80% of them seen just once. Germline CDR1 is SGHRS and CDR2 is YFSETQ. Trimming took 4 bases from V and 7 from J; bases not matched to a gene: 7. The CDR3 has 14 residues. Overall study findings and caveats: Clonality grew at ibrutinib response; at progression, it decreased back toward baseline.

The chain links TRBV5-1 to TRBJ1-1, with 10 bases fitting TRBD1. The source material was PBMCs, sampled after 12 months of ibrutinib treatment. The sequence was obtained from a human donor with chronic lymphocytic leukemia. CDR3 nucleotides: TGCGCCAGCAGCACCGGGACAGGGGTGAATGAAGCTTTCTTT. It is translated as CASSTGTGVNEAFF.